A single count supports the clone carrying this T cell receptor (beta chain). The target antigen is unknown. An end of the junction differs from the germline gene, which may be a read error. The researchers produced TCR beta cDNA from about 510 ng total RNA with a constant-region primer. Researchers made the TCR beta libraries by running three nested multiplex PCR rounds with slightly modified ARM-PCR. The opening two PCR rounds, about 11 cycles each, paired TRBV1-TRBV30 forward primers with a C-beta reverse primer. TCRdb re-derived calls from the multiplex PCR reads in MiXCR, one entry per CDR3 protein. The table has around 99,000 distinct CDR3 sequences, just under 70% seen once; the top ten hold around 25%. The germline V gene has CDR1 MGHRA and CDR2 YSYEKL. This CDR3 is built from 15 residues. The tissue used was unsorted bulk material of about 20-33 mg. RNA and DNA were co-extracted from it with the AllPrep DNA/RNA mini kit. Primary liver carcinomas in the patients were surgically resected.

This record belongs to a study of tumor-infiltrating lymphocytes in primary liver carcinoma. Study background: Among the tumors, stages were T1-T3 N0M0 and sizes about 4 to 11 cm. There were roughly 3.65 to 7.5 million productive TCRbeta reads per sample, a yield similar across tissue types. Study results and limitations: Tumor region pairs showed greater overlap than either tumor-adjacent or tumor-blood pairs did.

Sequencing was carried out using tumor-adjacent normal liver tissue. The rearrangement links TRBV4-1 to TRBJ2-7; 9 positions match TRBD2. The clonotype comes from a man between 40 and 49 years old with primary liver carcinoma and hepatitis B virus infection. The CDR3 here is CTSSQKGLADYEQYF. For the CDR3, the DNA is TGCACCAGCAGCCAAAAGGGACTAGCAGACTACGAGCAGTACTTC.